This T cell receptor (beta chain) appears in the sequencing data of a study of blood T cell repertoires in COVID-19. On the study more broadly: The United States, Italy and Spain were the sources of the acute and convalescent COVID-19 samples.

Clones were read by immunoSEQ multiplex PCR, and TCRdb kept only the in-frame ones, dropping some. The sample carries approximately 170,000 clones, roughly 85% recorded once. The CDR3 has 17 residues. The germline gives CDR1 SGHRS, CDR2 YFSETQ. V dropped 2 bases and J dropped 3; count of bases not matched to a gene: 11. Specimen: peripheral blood. The TCR comes from a woman of 80 years or more with acute or convalescent COVID-19. The chain combines TRBV5-1 with TRBJ1-1, with 9 bases identical to TRBD1. The CDR3 coding sequence is TGCGCCAGCAGCTTAGGGACAGGGATGAATGCGGACACTGAAGCTTTCTTT. Translation: CASSLGTGMNADTEAFF. Full variable domain (remainder filled in from reference TRBV5-1 and TRBJ1-1): KAGVTQTPRYLIKTRGQQVTLSCSPISGHRSVSWYQQTPGQGLQFLFEYFSETQRNKGNFPGRFSGRQFSNSRSEMNVSTLELGDSALYLCASSLGTGMNADTEAFFGQGTRLTVV.